This T cell receptor beta chain was observed in a study of regulatory T cells in long-lasting Graves disease. V lost 10 bases and J lost 2, with 15 bases in between. This CDR3 is 13 amino acids long. The germline V gene encodes CDR1 SGHDT and CDR2 YYEEEE. The table lists this clonotype with many counts. Time point in this sample: newly diagnosed GD, antithyroid drugs for less than 3 months. Isolated PBMC RNA provided the starting material for the TCR library. TCR beta libraries were built with iRepertoire HTBI primers and Arm-PCR of CDR3 regions. Via MiXCR, TCRdb re-called the multiplex PCR reads, giving one row per CDR3 protein. Of about 400,000 distinct CDR3 sequences listed, about 16% are singletons.

The clonotype comes from a female donor with Graves disease. Sequences were derived from peripheral blood mononuclear cells (PBMCs), sampled at new diagnosis, from a patient treated with antithyroid drugs. The chain couples TRBV5-6 to TRBJ1-1; TRBD1 might be the D (6 bases). CDR3 sequence: CASGAGVNTEAFF. In nucleotides, the CDR3 is TGTGCCTCAGGGGCAGGGGTAAACACTGAAGCTTTCTTT.